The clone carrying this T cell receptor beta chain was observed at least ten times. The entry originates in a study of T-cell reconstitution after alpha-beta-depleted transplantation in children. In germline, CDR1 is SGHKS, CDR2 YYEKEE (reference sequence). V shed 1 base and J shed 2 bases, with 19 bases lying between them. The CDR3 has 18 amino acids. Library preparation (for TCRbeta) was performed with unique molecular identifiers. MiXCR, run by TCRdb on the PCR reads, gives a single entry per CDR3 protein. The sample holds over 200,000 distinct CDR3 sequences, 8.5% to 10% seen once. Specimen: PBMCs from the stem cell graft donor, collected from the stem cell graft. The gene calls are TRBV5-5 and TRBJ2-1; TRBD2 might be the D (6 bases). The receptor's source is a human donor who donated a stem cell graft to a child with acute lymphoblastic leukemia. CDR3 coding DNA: TGTGCCAGCAGCTTGAAGGTTTGGGGAGGTCGAACCTACAATGAGCAGTTCTTC. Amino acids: CASSLKVWGGRTYNEQFF.